Below, 20 T cell receptor beta chains from the same sample are listed, as sequenced in a study of blood T cells in healthy people across ages. Combining a sample-barcoded 5' primer with a J-beta primer mix, a second PCR ran for roughly 6 to 11 cycles. TCRdb called the 5' RACE reads again in MiXCR, with one record for every CDR3 protein. The table includes hundreds of thousands of distinct CDR3 sequences, over 40% detected once. The sample taken for sequencing was blood. All receptors derive from an older man in good health.

The V call is TRBV6-5, the J call TRBJ2-1, with D unresolved. V lost 5 bases and J lost 0, with 14 bases in between. This CDR3 is 16 amino acids long. Germline-derived CDR1 and CDR2 are MNHEY and SVGAGI. The CDR3, as DNA: TGTGCCAGCAGTACGACCTATAGTAGCTCCTACAATGAGCAGTTCTTC. Translation: CASSTTYSSSYNEQFF.

This clonotype showed up many times. The CDR3 sequence is CASSLGPGANVLTF. The CDR3 DNA is TGCGCCAGCAGCTTGGGCCCTGGGGCCAACGTCCTGACTTTC. This chain links TRBV5-1 with TRBJ2-6; no clear D. V lost 0 bases and J 2 bases, leaving 3 bases between the germline ends. The CDR3 is 14 residues long. Germline assignment: CDR1 SGHRS and CDR2 YFSETQ.

The chain joins TRBV11-2 to TRBJ2-7, with D possibly matching TRBD2 (6 bases). V was clipped by 7 bases and J by 7 bases, with 20 bases between them. This CDR3 has 14 residues. The germline V gene encodes CDR1 SGHAT and CDR2 FQNNGV. The CDR3, as DNA: TGTGCCAGCACAGGCGGGATCCTCTACAATGAGCAGTACTTC. This codes for CASTGGILYNEQYF.

The chain uses TRBV5-1 and TRBJ2-5; no reliable D call. Germline CDR1 and CDR2: SGHRS and YFSETQ. This CDR3 region has 13 residues. Trimming stripped 1 base from V and 5 bases from J, with 9 bases between. CDR3 sequence reads: CASSLYRSETQYF. The CDR3 DNA follows: TGCGCCAGCAGCTTGTACAGAAGTGAGACCCAGTACTTC.

The gene calls are TRBV3-1 and TRBJ2-3; D remains unclear. CDR3 size: 18 residues. Germline-derived CDR1 and CDR2 are LGHDT and YNNKEL (reference sequence). Trimming stripped 4 bases from V and 2 bases from J, with 22 bases between. This chain's CDR3 is CASSPPSDSLISTDTQYF. CDR3 DNA sequence: TGTGCCAGCAGCCCCCCCTCGGATAGTCTGATTTCCACAGATACGCAGTATTTT.

This rearrangement joins TRBV6-1 to TRBJ2-1; D not resolved. V was clipped by 2 bases and J by 10 bases, with 6 bases between them. From germline, CDR1 is MNHNS and CDR2 SASEGT. This CDR3 comprises 11 residues. The CDR3 coding sequence is TGTGCCAGCAGTGAAAGAGCGGAGCAGTTCTTC. It codes for CASSERAEQFF.

This clonotype was seen just once. The V call is TRBV6-2 or TRBV6-3, the J call TRBJ2-7; 10 nucleotides align to TRBD1. The CDR3 has 13 residues. The germline V gene has CDR1 MNHEY and CDR2 SVGEGT. J was trimmed by 3 bases and V by 8 bases; bases with no gene match: 4. CDR3 nucleotides: TGTGCCAGCGAGGGGACAGGGGTCTACGAGCAGTACTTC. As protein: CASEGTGVYEQYF.

This clonotype was counted a few times. The V call is TRBV11-2, the J call TRBJ2-3; no clear D gene. Trimming removed 5 bases at V and 2 bases at J, with 5 bases between. This CDR3 is 12 amino acids long. Germline lookup yields CDR1 SGHAT and CDR2 FQNNGV. CDR3 nucleotide sequence: TGTGCCAGCAGCGTGCACACAGATACGCAGTATTTT. This gives the protein CASSVHTDTQYF.

For this clonotype: A read error may be the cause here, since a much bigger clone is one base away. J is TRBJ2-1 and V is TRBV9, with 7 nucleotides matching TRBD1. The DNA end is more similar to TRBJ2-7, so the J call may be wrong. Germline V gene lookup returns CDR1 SGDLS and CDR2 YYNGEE. The length of the CDR3 is 15 residues. For the CDR3, the DNA is TGTGCCAGCAGCCAGGGACAGAGCTCCTACAATGAGCAGTACTTC. Its translation is CASSQGQSSYNEQYF.

This clonotype was observed a few times. The gene calls are TRBV20-1 and TRBJ1-5; D is perhaps TRBD1 (5 bases). CDR3 length: 15 residues. V was cut by 0 bases and J by 0 bases, with 9 bases left in between. Per the germline V gene, CDR1 is DFQATT and CDR2 is SNEGSKA (reference sequence). CDR3 nucleotide sequence: TGCAGTGCTAGAGAGGGGACGGATAGCAATCAGCCCCAGCATTTT. This codes for CSAREGTDSNQPQHF.

Note on this clonotype: A much larger clone sits a single nucleotide away, making a read error possible. V is TRBV20-1 and J is TRBJ1-6; the D gene is possibly TRBD1 (5 bases). The CDR3 has 15 residues. Germline assignment: CDR1 DFQATT and CDR2 SNEGSKA (reference sequence). As DNA, the CDR3 is TGCAGTGCTAACCCGGGACGGCGGTCGTACTCACCCCCCCACTTT. This sequence encodes CSANPGRRSYSPPHF.

This clonotype turned up a few times. The chain links TRBV11-2 to TRBJ2-2; the match to TRBD1 covers 8 bases. The CDR3 covers 14 residues. CDR1 is SGHAT and CDR2 is FQNNGV in the germline V gene. The junction had 5 bases not matched to a gene; V was cut back by 4 bases and J by 7 bases. The CDR3 here is CASSYQQGGGELFF. The CDR3 DNA follows: TGTGCCAGCAGCTACCAACAGGGGGGCGGGGAGCTGTTTTTT.

This rearrangement joins TRBV3-1 to TRBJ1-2; D gene ambiguous. Per germline, CDR1 LGHDT and CDR2 YNNKEL (reference sequence). This CDR3 contains 15 residues. V lost 0 bases and J 2 bases, leaving 10 bases between the germline ends. The CDR3 coding sequence is TGTGCCAGCAGCCAAGATGTCGGCATAAACTATGGCTACACCTTC. Translation gives CASSQDVGINYGYTF.

This sequence joins TRBV3-1 and TRBJ1-2; TRBD1 is a possible D gene (5 bases). The germline V gene has CDR1 LGHDT and CDR2 YNNKEL (reference sequence). This CDR3 has 16 residues. Trimming pared 0 bases from V and 6 bases from J, leaving 17 bases between. CDR3 residues: CASSQDSGRARDGYTF. The CDR3 DNA reads as TGTGCCAGCAGCCAAGATAGCGGCAGGGCTCGAGATGGCTACACCTTC.

The chain combines TRBV24-1 with TRBJ1-1; 10 bases line up with TRBD1. The V and J ends lost 6 bases and 1 base, in that order; junction bases with no gene match: 7. The V gene's germline CDR1 is KGHDR and CDR2 SFDVKD. This CDR3 is 16 amino acids long. The CDR3 DNA is TGTGCCACCAGTAACCGGGACAGGGGACCGAACACTGAAGCTTTCTTT. Encoded protein: CATSNRDRGPNTEAFF.

Comment on this clonotype: This may stem from a read error, because a much larger clone lies one nucleotide away. This rearrangement joins TRBV4-3 to TRBJ2-5; 10 bases agree with TRBD2. The CDR3 contains 16 residues. V shed 0 bases, J shed 11 bases, and the junction held 12 bases outside the gene matches. The germline gives CDR1 LGHNA, CDR2 YSLEER. CDR3 loop: CASSQDGTSELDEQYF. The CDR3 DNA reads as TGCGCCAGCAGCCAAGATGGGACTAGCGAGCTGGATGAGCAGTACTTC.

The chain recombines TRBV7-2 with TRBJ1-2; 7 bases fit TRBD1. Trimming removed 5 bases from V and 8 bases from J; junction bases left unmatched: 17. The CDR3 has 16 residues. Germline V lookup: CDR1 SGHTA, CDR2 FQGNSA. DNA for the CDR3: TGTGCCAGCAGCAACTCAGGGGGGCAGGGAAGGCAGGGCTACACCTTC. As protein: CASSNSGGQGRQGYTF.

There are many counts of this clonotype. The V call is TRBV4-3, the J call TRBJ1-2; no clear D. From germline, CDR1 is LGHNA and CDR2 YSLEER. The CDR3 covers 15 residues. V was clipped by 1 base and J by 1 base, with 10 bases between them. DNA of the CDR3: TGCGCCAGCAGCCAAGGCGGAGGGCGTAACTATGGCTACACCTTC. Translated: CASSQGGGRNYGYTF.

This clonotype occurred a few times. This rearrangement joins TRBV12-3 or TRBV12-4 to TRBJ2-4; 9 bases align to TRBD2. The better agreement between TRBJ2-7 and the DNA end casts doubt on the J call. The CDR3 runs to 16 residues. DNA of the CDR3: TGTGCCAGCAGCATCCGGGGGCGGGGGGGCTTGTACGAGCAGTACTTC. Its translation is CASSIRGRGGLYEQYF.

V gene TRBV20-1 combines with J gene TRBJ2-1; perhaps TRBD2 as D (5 bases). The germline gives CDR1 DFQATT, CDR2 SNEGSKA (reference sequence). The germline V and J ends were trimmed by 0 bases and 0 bases, with 12 bases remaining between them. The length of the CDR3 is 16 residues. The chain's CDR3 is CSARDLRGGSYNEQFF. The CDR3 DNA is TGCAGTGCTAGAGATCTCCGGGGTGGCTCCTACAATGAGCAGTTCTTC.